What follows describes a single TCR beta chain. Its antigen remains unidentified. This entry is derived from a study of T-cell memory formation after mild COVID-19. Overall study results and limits: Proof of SARS-CoV-2 specificity was absent for the second-wave clones that crested on day 37.

TCRalpha and TCRbeta libraries used 5'RACE with constant-segment primers and UMIs. TCRdb ran MiXCR on the 5' RACE reads and lists one entry per CDR3 protein. The sample holds around 450,000 distinct CDR3 sequences, 15% to 20% seen once. Germline V CDR1 and CDR2: SEHNR, FQNEAQ (reference sequence). Trimming removed 5 bases from V and 1 base from J, with 14 bases in between. CDR3 length: 16 residues. Sequencing was performed on PBMCs or a T cell subset sorted from them (not recorded which). The sequence was collected from an adult woman who had mild COVID-19 (a few samples of this study predate the infection). Cell type and time point are not known. The rearrangement joins TRBV7-9 to TRBJ2-2; tentatively, D is TRBD2 (6 bases). CDR3 sequence: CASSPHSGQNTGELFF. The CDR3 coding sequence is TGTGCCAGCAGCCCGCATAGCGGACAGAACACCGGGGAGCTGTTTTTT.